This T cell receptor beta chain was sequenced during a study of T cells after somatic rescue of genetic block. The protocol was immunoSEQ multiplex PCR, while the TCRdb copy is restricted to in-frame clones and leaves out a portion. The sample contains approximately 88,000 clones, about 90% of which appear only once. Germline assignment: CDR1 MNHNS and CDR2 SASEGT. V dropped 0 bases and J dropped 2 bases, with 8 bases sitting between them. There are 15 residues in the CDR3. This chain joins TRBV6-1 and TRBJ2-1; tentatively, D is TRBD1 or TRBD2 (5 bases each). The TCR sequence derives from a young woman. Sequencing input: peripheral blood mononuclear cells (PBMCs). The CDR3 here is CASSEAGVAYNEQFF. The CDR3, as DNA: TGTGCCAGCAGTGAAGCGGGGGTGGCCTACAATGAGCAGTTCTTC.